The entry below gives a single TCR beta chain sequence along with its context. The antigen remains undetermined. This entry comes from a study of identifying expanded T cells in peripheral blood. Study findings and constraints: Clone count variance between approximately two-week samples rose with total template count. Over about two and four weeks, about 16 and 19 clones changed, versus around 1.2 between replicates.

Germline V gene sequence: CDR1 MDHEN, CDR2 SYDVKM. V was trimmed by 2 bases and J by 3 bases, leaving 2 bases between them. The CDR3 totals 12 residues. Generated by immunoSEQ multiplex PCR, the TCRdb table keeps only in-frame clones and is missing some. This sample has about 85,000 clones; more than 75% occur once, and the top ten carry 19%. The sequence was collected from a person between 18 and 75 years old in good health. The chain employs TRBV28 and TRBJ2-1, with unresolved D. Input material: blood. The CDR3 is CASSLRYNEQFF. Here the CDR3 DNA reads TGTGCCAGCAGTTTACGCTACAATGAGCAGTTCTTC.